This TCR beta chain was recorded in a study (TCRdb year 2017). In the study overall: To characterize human CD8+ TCR repertoires that recognize immunodominant viral antigens, the researchers relied on sequence and structural analyses. Broader findings and caveats from the paper: Reports indicated that CD8+ TCR repertoires specific to different immunodominant viral antigens were highly diverse and distinct from one another.

The CDR3 numbers 13 residues from cysteine through phenylalanine. The DNA shown is the 39-base CDR3, in frame from base 1. V loses 3 bases of germline sequence and J loses 9 bases, and the interval between the two ends is 12 bases. CDR1 and CDR2, per the germline V gene (reference sequence), are LNHDA and SQIVND. Sequencing took place on an Illumina HiSeq 2500. TCRdb trimmed public reads at Q25 via fastp, called clones via MiXCR and kept in-frame beta chains. Identical CDR3 proteins give one entry, which carries the most common genes and DNA. For this sample there are 500 to 550 distinct CDR3 sequences; 30% appear just once. The ten largest clones capture approximately 51% of the sample. This clonotype is considered medium-sized (0.01 to 0.1%). No cognate antigen has been identified for it. There are no base qualities to consult, and no much larger clone falls within one base.

Sequencing was carried out using CD8+ T cells (not recorded whether cultured). The clonotype comes from a female donor. The chain is made from TRBV19 and TRBJ2-1; a tentative D match to TRBD1 spans 5 bases. The CDR3 in this case is CASSIRGAGEQFF. The DNA sequence follows: TGTGCCAGTAGTATCCGTGGGGCCGGTGAGCAGTTCTTC.